The present T cell receptor beta chain was sequenced within a study of shared clonotypes between healthy human individuals. With respect to this clone: Antigen specificity is unknown.

General study points: Collection of samples was limited to blood; tissue repertoires likely differ.

A split of CD4+ cells into CD45RA+ naive and CD45RA-negative memory subsets was performed. The method was immunoSEQ multiplex PCR; TCRdb's version includes in-frame clones alone and lacks a portion of them. This sample has 2 million to 2.5 million clones, with 92% found just once. Looked up from germline, CDR1 is SNHLY and CDR2 is FYNNEI. The V and J ends lost 11 bases and 4 bases, in that order; junction bases with no gene match: 10. This CDR3 contains 14 residues. Sequencing used naive CD4+ T cells from PBMCs. Indicated subset: CD45RA+ positively selected. This TCR was sampled from a man between 18 and 35 years old in good health. Some clones in this sample may be carry-over from other donors' samples. V usage is TRBV2 and J usage is TRBJ2-3; TRBD1 agrees at 9 bases. For the CDR3, the DNA is TGTGCCGCCTACCGGGACAGGGTATCAGATACGCAGTATTTT. Its translation: CAAYRDRVSDTQYF.